This TCR beta chain was found in a study of T cells in localized non-small cell lung cancer. Study-wide results and limits: Adjacent uninvolved lung had the highest clonality, suggesting focused antigen responses. Higher T cell density in the blood was associated with longer overall survival, whereas higher adjacent-lung clonality associated with shorter survival. The tumor had only one region sequenced, so heterogeneity remains possible.

Germline CDR1 reads LNHDA; CDR2 reads SQIVND (reference sequence). The CDR3 has 16 residues. V lost 5 bases and J lost 0; bases outside the gene matches: 4. This clone turned up a few times. The antigen is unknown. Sequencing was performed with immunoSEQ multiplex PCR; in TCRdb, only in-frame clones are kept and a portion is missing. The sample contains over a thousand clones, about 38% of which appear only once. The source was lung tumor tissue, collected before any cancer treatment. This rearrangement joins TRBV19 to TRBJ2-2; TRBD2 matches 9 bases. The receptor's source is a male donor aged 60 or older with stage II squamous cell lung carcinoma. CDR3 protein: CASSPRLAANTGELFF. The CDR3 nucleotides read TGTGCCAGTAGTCCCCGACTAGCGGCGAACACCGGGGAGCTGTTTTTT.